This TCR beta chain comes out of a study of blood T cell repertoires in COVID-19. Study context: Acute and convalescent COVID-19 samples came from the United States, Italy and Spain. T cells, B-cell-depleted T cells, or PBMCs supplied cDNA or gDNA.

The CDR3 runs 13 residues. The germline V gene has CDR1 SNHLY and CDR2 FYNNEI. The ends were cut back, 7 bases at V and 4 bases at J, with 13 bases in the middle. The protocol was immunoSEQ multiplex PCR, while the TCRdb copy is restricted to in-frame clones and leaves out a portion. The sample lists 250,000 to 400,000 clones; 85% to 90% were seen once. This clone was observed a few times. The sequencing sample was made of peripheral blood. The chain employs TRBV2 and TRBJ1-1; no definite D call. The TCR sequence derives from a woman in her 30s with COVID-19, enrolled during active disease. CDR3 loop: CASNAALGTEAFF. The CDR3 nucleotides are TGTGCCAGCAATGCGGCGCTGGGCACTGAAGCTTTCTTT.